The clone carrying this T cell receptor (beta chain) was picked up one time. The antigen is unknown. CDR3 length equals 15 residues. The V segment lost 0 bases and the J segment 6 bases; nucleotides outside the gene matches: 5. The germline CDR1 and CDR2 sequences are SGHRS and YFSETQ. These data come from a study of cytomegalovirus exposure and HLA in healthy donors. Primers included in the PCR were 60 Vbeta and 13 Jbeta primers. Produced via immunoSEQ multiplex PCR; TCRdb's table is partial and in-frame only. Of roughly 290,000 clones listed, roughly 89% were seen once; the top ten hold 2% to 3%. Points from the study as a whole: An analysis done earlier found most TCR beta V segments productive about 87% or about 30% of the time.

This TCR was sampled from a woman between 18 and 30 years old in good health and CMV-seronegative. V and J are TRBV5-1 and TRBJ1-5; TRBD1 agrees at 8 bases. The material sequenced was PBMCs. CDR3 protein: CASSLGQGTGQPQHF. CDR3 DNA sequence: TGCGCCAGCAGCTTGGGACAGGGGACGGGTCAGCCCCAGCATTTT.